Shown below are 5 T cell receptor beta chains from a single sample sequenced in a study of blood T cells in healthy people across ages. The authors ran a second PCR of roughly 7 to 11 cycles using a sample-barcoded 5' primer and a J-beta primer mix. TCRdb re-called the 5' RACE reads with MiXCR, one entry per CDR3 protein. The sample holds over 1,500,000 distinct CDR3 sequences, approximately 39% seen once. The specimen sequenced was blood. Receptors originate from a human donor in good health.

The chain carries TRBV12-3 or TRBV12-4 and TRBJ1-5; tentative D call: TRBD1 (6 bases). The CDR3 covers 16 residues. Trimming removed 5 bases from V and 0 bases from J, with 14 bases in between. The CDR3 sequence: CASSLPDRYSNQPQHF. The CDR3 DNA reads TGTGCCAGCAGTCTACCCGACAGGTATAGCAATCAGCCCCAGCATTTT.

The chain has TRBV13 and TRBJ2-3; perhaps TRBD2 as D (5 bases). Trimming pared 7 bases from V and 2 bases from J, leaving 19 bases between. Germline V gene sequence: CDR1 PRHDT, CDR2 FYEKMQ (reference sequence). This CDR3 comprises 16 residues. Here the CDR3 DNA reads TGTGCCAGCACCCTTAGGACTTTCACCTCCACAGATACGCAGTATTTT. Protein product: CASTLRTFTSTDTQYF.

This clonotype was seen a handful of times. V and J are TRBV5-1 and TRBJ1-4; TRBD1 matches at 10 bases. The V segment lost 5 bases and the J segment 5 bases; nucleotides outside the gene matches: 3. The CDR3 has 14 residues. The germline V gene encodes CDR1 SGHRS and CDR2 YFSETQ. CDR3 sequence (DNA): TGCGCCAGCAGACCGGACAGGGGGAATGAAAAACTGTTTTTT. As protein: CASRPDRGNEKLFF. Combining the CDR3 with reference TRBV5-1 and TRBJ1-4 gives the whole variable domain KAGVTQTPRYLIKTRGQQVTLSCSPISGHRSVSWYQQTPGQGLQFLFEYFSETQRNKGNFPGRFSGRQFSNSRSEMNVSTLELGDSALYLCASRPDRGNEKLFFGSGTQLSVL.

The table lists this clonotype with a few counts. The chain combines TRBV15 with TRBJ2-1, with D tentatively TRBD1 or TRBD2 (5 bases each). Germline V CDR1 and CDR2: LNHNV, YYDKDF (reference sequence). The CDR3 runs 20 residues. V was pared by 9 bases and J by 3 bases, with 33 bases between. The CDR3 bases are TGTGCCACTTTGGGACGGCATTTGGAAGGGCGTCGAAAGAACTACAATGAGCAGTTCTTC. It codes for CATLGRHLEGRRKNYNEQFF.

This clonotype appeared a few times. J is TRBJ1-1 and V is TRBV29-1; D unresolved. This CDR3 contains 12 residues. V was shortened by 2 bases and J by 6 bases, with 10 bases between the two germline ends. Germline CDR1 is SQVTM and CDR2 is ANQGSEA. CDR3 residues: CSVERTAAEAFF. For the CDR3, the DNA is TGCAGCGTTGAAAGGACTGCCGCTGAAGCTTTCTTT. The whole variable domain, remainder taken from reference TRBV29-1 and TRBJ1-1, is SAVISQKPSRDICQRGTSLTIQCQVDSQVTMMFWYRQQPGQSLTLIATANQGSEATYESGFVIDKFPISRPNLTFSTLTVSNMSPEDSSIYLCSVERTAAEAFFGQGTRLTVV.